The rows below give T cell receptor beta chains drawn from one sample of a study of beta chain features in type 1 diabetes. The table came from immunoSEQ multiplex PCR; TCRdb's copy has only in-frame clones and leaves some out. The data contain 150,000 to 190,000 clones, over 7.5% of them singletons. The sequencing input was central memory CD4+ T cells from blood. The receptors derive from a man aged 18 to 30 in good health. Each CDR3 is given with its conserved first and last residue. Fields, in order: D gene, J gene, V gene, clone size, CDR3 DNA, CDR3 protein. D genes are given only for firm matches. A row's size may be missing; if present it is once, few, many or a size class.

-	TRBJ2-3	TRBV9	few	TGTGCCAGCAGCGTATCGCAGGGTCGCACAGATACGCAGTATTTT	CASSVSQGRTDTQYF
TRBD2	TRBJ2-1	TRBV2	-	TGTGCCAGCACCCCGACTAGCGACCATGAGCAGTTCTTC	CASTPTSDHEQFF
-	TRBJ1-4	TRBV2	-	TGTGCCAGCAGGGGACAAATTAATGAAAAACTGTTTTTT	CASRGQINEKLFF
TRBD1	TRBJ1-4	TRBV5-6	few	TGTGCCAGCAGCGCGGAAGGGGGCCTGAGTGAAAAACTGTTTTTT	CASSAEGGLSEKLFF
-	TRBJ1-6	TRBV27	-	TGTGCCAGCAGACAAGTGACAGGTTGGAATTCACCCCTCCACTTT	CASRQVTGWNSPLHF
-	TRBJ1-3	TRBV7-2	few	TGTGCCAGCAGTAGACAGGCCGGGTCATCAGACACCATATATTTT	CASSRQAGSSDTIYF
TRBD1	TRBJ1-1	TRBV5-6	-	TGTGCCAGCAGCGCAATACAGGGGAAGAACACTGAAGCTTTCTTT	CASSAIQGKNTEAFF
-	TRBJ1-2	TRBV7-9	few	TGTGCCAGCAGCCCCGGGGATGCAGGGACATATGGCTACACCTTC	CASSPGDAGTYGYTF
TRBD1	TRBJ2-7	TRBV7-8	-	TGTGCCAGCAGTCGTCAGGGGGACGGCGAGCAGTACTTC	CASSRQGDGEQYF
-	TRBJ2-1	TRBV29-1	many	TGCAGCGTCCCCGACAGTCCAAATTCCTACAATGAGCAGTTCTTC	CSVPDSPNSYNEQFF
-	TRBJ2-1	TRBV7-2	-	TGTGCCAGCAGCTTAGCGGGAGGCCGCGGGGAGCAGTTCTTC	CASSLAGGRGEQFF
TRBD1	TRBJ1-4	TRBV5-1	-	TGCGCCAGCAGCTTGAGGTCGGGACAGGGGGCGGAAAAACTGTTTTTT	CASSLRSGQGAEKLFF
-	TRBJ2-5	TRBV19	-	TGTGCCAGTAGTATACGGACAATCCAAGAGACCCAGTACTTC	CASSIRTIQETQYF
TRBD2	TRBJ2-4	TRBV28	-	TGTGCCAGCAGTTCGGGGGGTTTAGCCAAAAACATTCAGTACTTC	CASSSGGLAKNIQYF
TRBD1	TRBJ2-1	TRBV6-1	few	TGTGCCAGCAGGAGACAGGGGCCCGATGAGCAGTTCTTC	CASRRQGPDEQFF
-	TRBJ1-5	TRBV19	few	TGTGCCAGTAGTAATGCAGGGGGCAATCAGCCCCAGCATTTT	CASSNAGGNQPQHF
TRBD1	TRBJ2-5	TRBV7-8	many	TGTGCCAGCAGCCCCGGGACAGGGGAGACCCAGTACTTC	CASSPGTGETQYF
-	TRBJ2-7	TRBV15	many	TGTGCCACCAGCAGAGGGGGGGATTCCTACGAGCAGTACTTC	CATSRGGDSYEQYF
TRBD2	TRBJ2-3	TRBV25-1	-	TGTGCCAGCAGTGATGAGCGGGGGGGCACAGATACGCAGTATTTT	CASSDERGGTDTQYF
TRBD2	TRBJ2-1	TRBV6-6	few	TGTGCCAGCAGCGCGACTAGCGGGGGATACAATGAGCAGTTCTTC	CASSATSGGYNEQFF